Sequencing of this T cell receptor beta chain was carried out in a study of T cells in Graves' hyperthyroidism and ophthalmopathy. Regarding this clonotype: Its antigen remains unknown.

Amplification targeted TCR beta CDR3 regions from RNA transcripts. First-round RT-PCR targeting the TCR CDR3 was performed with the HTBI primer set. One entry per CDR3 protein, called by TCRdb with MiXCR from the multiplex PCR reads. The sample contains more than 100,000 distinct CDR3 sequences, roughly 44% of which appear only once. Findings of the study overall: Prediction of ophthalmopathy progression came a median around 7.1 months pre-onset.

The sequence was obtained from a man in his forties with Graves' hyperthyroidism. Sequenced: blood.

CDR3 in amino acids: CSARAGGISSYEQFF. CDR3 in DNA: TGCAGTGCTAGGGCTGGCGGGATCAGCTCCTACGAGCAGTTCTTC. The chain couples TRBV20-1 to TRBJ2-7, with a weak D call TRBD2 (6 bases). The J call may be faulty, since TRBJ2-1 better matches the DNA end. CDR1 and CDR2 from the germline V gene are DFQATT and SNEGSKA (reference sequence). CDR3 length equals 15 residues.